This TCR beta chain was found in a study of OX40 agonist ivuxolimab in advanced cancers. Whole-study context: The dose-escalation group included hepatocellular carcinoma, melanoma, renal cell carcinoma and head and neck cancer. Regarding the study as a whole: Clones of CD4+ and CD8+ blood T cells grew by week 6 at doses of 0.1 to 3.0 mg/kg. Clonal expansion in partial responders at 0.1-3.0 mg/kg ranked among the lowest.

Enrollment shut out patients with autoimmune disease history or systemic immunosuppression. Clones were read by immunoSEQ multiplex PCR, and TCRdb kept only the in-frame ones, dropping some. This sample has about 20,000 clones, with 83% found just once. V was trimmed by 1 base and J by 7 bases, leaving 7 bases between them. In germline, CDR1 is SEHNR, CDR2 FQNEAQ (reference sequence). The CDR3 sequence is 13 residues long. Of note for this clone: Its cognate antigen is unknown.

The receptor was derived from an adult with an advanced solid tumor such as melanoma, head and neck, liver or kidney cancer. The chain has TRBV7-9 and TRBJ2-2; D is uncertain. Here the sequenced sample was CD4+ or CD8+ T cells sorted from blood, taken in a trial of the OX40 agonist ivuxolimab. The CDR3 reads CASSLEGLGELFF. In DNA form, the CDR3 reads TGTGCCAGCAGCTTAGAAGGTCTCGGGGAGCTGTTTTTT.